This T cell receptor (beta chain) originates from a study of Graves' ophthalmopathy and Graves' hyperthyroidism. Amplification targeted the TCR beta CDR3 regions, with RNA transcripts as the source material. First-round RT-PCR employed HTBI primers, with a second-round multiplex PCR after it. TCRdb redid the calling of the multiplex PCR reads with MiXCR, one entry per CDR3 protein. This sample has around 590,000 distinct CDR3 sequences, with just under 40% found just once. Germline CDR1 and CDR2: DFQATT and SNEGSKA (reference sequence). V lost 5 bases, J lost 3 bases, and 5 bases stayed unmatched. The CDR3 extends over 13 amino acids.

The source of this sequence is an adult man with Graves' hyperthyroidism. Sequencing input: peripheral blood or thyroid tissue (not recorded which). V gene TRBV20-1 combines with J gene TRBJ2-7, with TRBD2 matching over 9 bases. The CDR3 reads CSADSGRGYEQYF. In DNA, the CDR3 is TGCAGTGCTGATAGCGGGAGAGGCTACGAGCAGTACTTC.